These 20 T cell receptor beta chains were all obtained from the same sample, sequenced in a study of blood T cell repertoires in COVID-19. TCRdb keeps only in-frame clones here, not all; method: immunoSEQ multiplex PCR. In the table there are 130,000 to 150,000 clones, about 80% of which are singletons. Sequenced input: peripheral blood. The origin of the receptors is a woman aged 80 or over with acute or convalescent COVID-19.

The chain combines TRBV12-3 or TRBV12-4 with TRBJ1-2; D not certain. The V and J ends lost 3 bases and 5 bases respectively, with 10 bases between them. The CDR3 extends over 13 amino acids. CDR3: CASSLDEGYGYTF. The DNA of the CDR3 is TGTGCCAGCAGTTTGGATGAGGGATATGGCTACACCTTC.

The chain couples TRBV3-1 (or the pseudogene TRBV3-2) to TRBJ2-7; D is uncertain. CDR3 length: 13 residues. Germline assignment: CDR1 LGHDT and CDR2 YNNKEL (reference sequence). Trimming took 3 bases from V and 4 from J, leaving 10 bases between them. The CDR3 spells CASSHPPGYEQYF. The CDR3 bases are TGTGCCAGCAGCCACCCCCCCGGGTACGAGCAGTACTTC.

This chain connects TRBV5-1 to TRBJ1-4, with D hard to call. This CDR3 contains 14 residues. Trimming stripped 1 base from V and 8 bases from J, with 12 bases between. Germline CDR1 reads SGHRS; CDR2 reads YFSETQ. This chain's CDR3 is CASSLSGGTEKLFF. As DNA, the CDR3 is TGCGCCAGCAGCTTGTCCGGAGGCACCGAAAAACTGTTTTTT.

The chain uses TRBV9 and TRBJ1-3, with D unresolved. V lost 3 bases and J lost 0, with 13 bases in between. This CDR3 spans 16 amino acids. Germline-derived CDR1 and CDR2 are SGDLS and YYNGEE. Here the CDR3 reads CASSGPTDYSGNTIYF. Here the CDR3 DNA reads TGTGCCAGCAGCGGACCTACAGACTACTCTGGAAACACCATATATTTT.

The chain employs TRBV6-5 and TRBJ1-2; 9 nucleotides align to TRBD1. The CDR3 length is 15 residues. Per the germline V gene, CDR1 is MNHEY and CDR2 is SVGAGI. Losses at the gene ends were 4 bases for V and 2 bases for J; bases not matched to a gene: 5. The CDR3 spells CASSLGQGKNYGYTF. Written as DNA, the CDR3 is TGTGCCAGCAGTTTAGGACAGGGGAAAAACTATGGCTACACCTTC.

The chain combines TRBV13 with TRBJ1-2; 10 positions match TRBD1. The CDR3 spans 14 residues. Per germline, CDR1 PRHDT and CDR2 FYEKMQ (reference sequence). After removal of 4 bases from V and 5 bases from J, the junction contained 4 bases not matched to a gene. Here the CDR3 reads CASSSRDRGYGYTF. Written as DNA, the CDR3 is TGTGCCAGCAGCTCCAGGGACAGGGGATATGGCTACACCTTC. Filled out from reference TRBV13 and TRBJ1-2, the complete variable domain reads AAGVIQSPRHLIKEKRETATLKCYPIPRHDTVYWYQQGPGQDPQFLISFYEKMQSDKGSIPDRFSAQQFSDYHSELNMSSLELGDSALYFCASSSRDRGYGYTFGSGTRLTVV.

This clone appeared once. The V call is TRBV7-6, the J call TRBJ1-4; 8 nucleotides line up with TRBD1. The CDR3 is 16 residues long. Germline assignment: CDR1 SGHVS and CDR2 FNYEAQ. Germline trimming cut 9 bases from V and 0 bases from J; bases unmatched to any gene: 9. The CDR3 spells CASAGGPDATNEKLFF. The CDR3 nucleotides read TGTGCCAGTGCAGGGGGCCCAGATGCAACTAATGAAAAACTGTTTTTT.

The J gene is TRBJ1-1, the V gene TRBV11-2; D might be TRBD1 (5 bases). CDR1 and CDR2 from the germline V gene are SGHAT and FQNNGV. V was shortened by 5 bases and J by 9 bases, with 16 bases between the two germline ends. The CDR3 length is 13 residues. The DNA of the CDR3 is TGTGCCAGCAGCCAAGGAGGGGTTCGTCAAGCTTTCTTT. Translated: CASSQGGVRQAFF. The entire variable domain, with the rest obtained from reference TRBV11-2 and TRBJ1-1, is as follows: EAGVAQSPRYKIIEKRQSVAFWCNPISGHATLYWYQQILGQGPKLLIQFQNNGVVDDSQLPKDRFSAERLKGVDSTLKIQPAKLEDSAVYLCASSQGGVRQAFFGQGTRLTVV.

The genes are TRBV5-4 and TRBJ2-5; 11 nucleotides agree with TRBD2. The CDR3 is made up of 14 amino acids. J gave up 3 bases and V 5 bases, and 3 bases lay outside the gene matches. Germline CDR1 and CDR2: SGHNT and YYREEE (reference sequence). CDR3 DNA: TGTGCCAGCAGGGGACTAGCGGCTGAAGAGACCCAGTACTTC. This translates into CASRGLAAEETQYF. Combining the CDR3 with reference TRBV5-4 and TRBJ2-5 gives the whole variable domain ETGVTQSPTHLIKTRGQQVTLRCSSQSGHNTVSWYQQALGQGPQFIFQYYREEENGRGNFPPRFSGLQFPNYSSELNVNALELDDSALYLCASRGLAAEETQYFGPGTRLLVL.

The chain combines TRBV5-5 with TRBJ2-7; TRBD1 agrees at 7 bases. With 4 bases clipped from V and 4 bases from J, the junction kept 2 bases outside the gene matches. The germline V gene encodes CDR1 SGHKS and CDR2 YYEKEE (reference sequence). This CDR3 spans 12 amino acids. The CDR3 nucleotides read TGTGCCAGCAGCACCAGGGGGTACGAGCAGTACTTC. It yields the protein CASSTRGYEQYF.

The chain carries TRBV6-5 and TRBJ1-1; TRBD1 is a possible D gene (6 bases). This CDR3 comprises 13 residues. Germline CDR1 MNHEY, CDR2 SVGAGI. V gave up 8 bases and J gave up 1 base, with 11 bases separating them. The CDR3 loop reads CASRDTRNTEAFF. DNA of the CDR3: TGTGCCAGCCGGGACACGAGGAACACTGAAGCTTTCTTT.

This clone showed up just once. This chain connects TRBV7-2 to TRBJ2-2, with a weak D call TRBD1 (6 bases). The CDR3 runs 14 residues. Germline V gene data show CDR1 as SGHTA and CDR2 as FQGNSA. V lost 4 bases, J lost 6 bases, and 12 bases lay in between. The DNA of the CDR3 is TGTGCCAGCAGCTCCAGACAGGTACCCGGGGAGCTGTTTTTT. It encodes CASSSRQVPGELFF.

This chain joins TRBV4-1 and TRBJ2-1; a weak D match, TRBD2 (6 bases). The CDR3 has 16 residues. With 0 bases removed from V and 4 bases from J, the gap between germline ends came to 13 bases. Germline values: CDR1 MGHRA, CDR2 YSYEKL. CDR3 nucleotide sequence: TGCGCCAGCAGCCAAGATCTAGGGGACTTTTACAATGAGCAGTTCTTC. Amino acid sequence: CASSQDLGDFYNEQFF.

The chain employs TRBV5-1 and TRBJ1-1; TRBD1 matches 8 bases. Germline CDR1 is SGHRS and CDR2 is YFSETQ. This CDR3 has 14 residues. Trimming removed 3 bases from V and 5 bases from J; junction bases left unmatched: 6. CDR3 in DNA: TGCGCCAGCAGCTCGGGACAGGCGACGACTGAAGCTTTCTTT. As protein: CASSSGQATTEAFF.

This chain joins TRBV19 and TRBJ1-1, with unresolved D. With 7 bases removed from V and 3 bases from J, the gap between germline ends came to 9 bases. The CDR3 length is 12 residues. CDR1 and CDR2 (germline): LNHDA, SQIVND (reference sequence). The CDR3, as DNA: TGTGCCAGTAAAAACCGGGACACTGAAGCTTTCTTT. This codes for CASKNRDTEAFF.

The rearrangement uses TRBV11-2 and TRBJ2-3; 8 nucleotides line up with TRBD1. The CDR3 covers 16 residues. V dropped 4 bases and J dropped 3; count of bases not matched to a gene: 9. Germline CDR1 SGHAT, CDR2 FQNNGV. CDR3 sequence (DNA): TGTGCCAGCAGCTATGACAGGGGATTGATGACAGATACGCAGTATTTT. It translates to CASSYDRGLMTDTQYF.

V usage is TRBV5-4 and J usage is TRBJ2-1, with 9 bases identical to TRBD2. The CDR3 runs 16 residues. V lost 0 bases, J lost 5 bases, and 6 bases stayed unmatched. Per germline, CDR1 SGHNT and CDR2 YYREEE (reference sequence). The CDR3, as DNA: TGTGCCAGCAGCTTGGATTTCGCGGGGGGGCACAATGAGCAGTTCTTC. As protein: CASSLDFAGGHNEQFF.

This clone appeared once. The genes are TRBV5-4 and TRBJ2-7; tentatively, D is TRBD1 (5 bases). Germline CDR1 is SGHNT and CDR2 is YYREEE (reference sequence). The length of the CDR3 is 14 residues. The V gene lost 5 bases and the J gene lost 3 bases, with 15 bases spanning the gap. The CDR3 reads CASRPDSINYEQYF. In nucleotides, the CDR3 is TGTGCCAGCAGACCCGACAGCATAAACTACGAGCAGTACTTC.

V usage is TRBV7-9 and J usage is TRBJ2-7; D may be TRBD1 (5 bases). CDR1 is SEHNR and CDR2 is FQNEAQ in the germline V gene (reference sequence). Trimming took 2 bases from V and 5 from J, leaving 19 bases between them. The CDR3 length is 16 residues. The CDR3 DNA reads as TGTGCCAGCAGCTTATCGTCAGTTTCCCTAGGGGACGAGCAGTACTTC. Residues: CASSLSSVSLGDEQYF.

This clone has more than one count but fewer than ten. The junction differs from germline at one of its ends, possibly a read error. The CDR3: CASSSGTGFNSEAFF. CDR3 sequence (DNA): TGCGCCAGCAGCTCCGGGACAGGGTTTAACAGTGAAGCTTTCTTT. V usage is TRBV5-1 and J usage is TRBJ1-1, with 9 bases identical to TRBD1. The germline V gene encodes CDR1 SGHRS and CDR2 YFSETQ. CDR3 size: 15 residues.